Listed here are 21 T cell receptor beta chains from one sample, sequenced in a study of glioma-infiltrating T cells. Amplification of TCR alpha and beta CDR3 regions from RNA used iRepertoire nested multiplex PCR. One entry per CDR3 protein, called by TCRdb with MiXCR from the multiplex PCR reads. The data contain approximately 40,000 distinct CDR3 sequences, about a fifth of them singletons. Sequenced input: glioma tissue, nonneoplastic brain tissue, or PBMCs (not recorded which). The receptor source for this set is a human donor with low-grade glioma or glioblastoma, undergoing nonglioma brain surgery, or in good health (not recorded which).

In this sample, this clonotype turned up many times. The V call is TRBV7-9, the J call TRBJ1-3; D gene uncertain. The CDR3 has 12 residues. Trimming pared 7 bases from V and 0 bases from J, leaving 4 bases between. Germline CDR1 is SEHNR and CDR2 is FQNEAQ (reference sequence). The CDR3 reads CASISSGNTIYF. The CDR3 coding sequence is TGTGCCAGCATCTCCTCTGGAAACACCATATATTTT.

There are many counts of this clonotype. The genes are TRBV7-2 and TRBJ2-1, with D perhaps matching TRBD2 (5 bases). V lost 4 bases and J lost 5, with 15 bases in between. The CDR3 is made up of 15 amino acids. CDR1 is SGHTA and CDR2 is FQGNSA in the germline V gene. The CDR3 DNA is TGTGCCAGCAGCTCCCTCTTGCGGAGGAACAATGAGCAGTTCTTC. Amino acid sequence: CASSSLLRRNNEQFF.

The chain uses TRBV12-3 or TRBV12-4 and TRBJ2-3; 7 bases fit TRBD2. The CDR3 has 16 amino acids. Unmatched junction bases numbered 5, after V lost 2 bases and J lost 0 bases. The CDR3 region is CASSLFPAGSTDTQYF. The CDR3 DNA follows: TGTGCCAGCAGTTTATTCCCAGCGGGAAGCACAGATACGCAGTATTTT.

This clonotype was recorded at least ten times. V usage is TRBV5-5 and J usage is TRBJ1-1; D is possibly TRBD1 (5 bases). Trimming pared 3 bases from V and 1 base from J, leaving 13 bases between. The CDR3 spans 15 residues. CDR1 and CDR2 (germline): SGHKS, YYEKEE (reference sequence). CDR3 coding DNA: TGTGCCAGCAGCTCAAGGGACCTAACGAACACTGAAGCTTTCTTT. Its translation is CASSSRDLTNTEAFF.

In its sample, this clonotype was seen many times. The chain uses TRBV4-1 and TRBJ1-1; D is ambiguous. There are 13 residues in the CDR3. The V gene's germline CDR1 is MGHRA and CDR2 YSYEKL. V was trimmed by 1 base and J by 8 bases, leaving 11 bases between them. CDR3 coding DNA: TGCGCCAGCAGCCAAGTACGGAGTACGGAAGCTTTCTTT. Its translation is CASSQVRSTEAFF.

In this sample, this clonotype turned up many times. This chain joins TRBV28 and TRBJ1-1; D is uncertain. Trimming took 1 base from V and 0 from J, leaving 12 bases between them. The CDR3 totals 16 residues. The germline gives CDR1 MDHEN, CDR2 SYDVKM. For the CDR3, the DNA is TGTGCCAGCAGTTTATTCGTAAGGGCCATGAACACTGAAGCTTTCTTT. It is translated as CASSLFVRAMNTEAFF.

This clonotype was counted many times. The chain combines TRBV19 with TRBJ1-5; TRBD1 matches at 8 bases. V lost 4 bases and J lost 1; bases outside the gene matches: 9. The CDR3 has 17 residues. Per the germline V gene, CDR1 is LNHDA and CDR2 is SQIVND (reference sequence). The CDR3 loop reads CASSTQQGEASNQPQHF. The CDR3 nucleotides read TGTGCCAGTAGTACTCAACAGGGGGAGGCGAGCAATCAGCCCCAGCATTTT.

The J gene is TRBJ2-5, the V gene TRBV29-1, with D possibly TRBD2 on 6 matching bases. V was trimmed by 6 bases and J by 1 base, leaving 12 bases between them. CDR3 length: 13 residues. The germline gives CDR1 SQVTM, CDR2 ANQGSEA. CDR3 sequence (DNA): TGCAGCGTATCCGGCGGGGTCCAAGAGACCCAGTACTTC. It translates to CSVSGGVQETQYF.

This clonotype rates as medium-sized. The chain employs TRBV6-1 and TRBJ1-1; 8 nucleotides match TRBD1. Germline lookup yields CDR1 MNHNS and CDR2 SASEGT. V lost 6 bases and J lost 3; bases outside the gene matches: 6. The CDR3 has 14 amino acids. CDR3 DNA: TGTGCCAGCAGCGACAGGGGTTGGGACACTGAAGCTTTCTTT. Encoded protein: CASSDRGWDTEAFF.

This clonotype appeared many times. Here the CDR3 reads CASSVGPTRPQHF. The CDR3, as DNA: TGTGCCAGCAGTGTGGGGCCCACCCGACCCCAGCATTTT. The gene calls are TRBV2 and TRBJ1-5; D perhaps matches TRBD1 (5 bases). Trimming removed 4 bases from V and 10 bases from J, with 14 bases in between. CDR1 is SNHLY, CDR2 FYNNEI, per germline. There are 13 residues in the CDR3.

For this clonotype: A much larger clone differs from this one at a single base, so this may be a read error. CDR3 region: CASSLGVSGGLPEQFF. DNA of the CDR3: TGTGCCAGCAGCTTAGGGGTATCGGGGGGCCTCCCTGAGCAGTTCTTC. This chain connects TRBV11-2 to TRBJ2-1, with D perhaps TRBD2 (7 bases). CDR1 SGHAT and CDR2 FQNNGV come from the germline V gene. Trimming removed 1 base from V and 9 bases from J, with 19 bases in between. The CDR3 consists of 16 residues.

This clonotype was observed many times. The V call is TRBV20-1, the J call TRBJ2-3, with 9 nucleotides matching TRBD1. The V gene's germline CDR1 is DFQATT and CDR2 SNEGSKA (reference sequence). The CDR3 totals 14 residues. The J segment lost 2 bases and the V segment lost 6 bases, leaving 6 bases of the junction unmatched. CDR3 loop: CSASDRGITDTQYF. DNA of the CDR3: TGCAGTGCCAGCGACAGGGGGATCACAGATACGCAGTATTTT.

This clonotype was seen repeatedly, ten times or more. This chain connects TRBV12-3 or TRBV12-4 to TRBJ1-1, with D hard to call. The CDR3 consists of 18 residues. V lost 8 bases and J 0 bases, leaving 25 bases between the germline ends. Here the CDR3 reads CASRLLRIVGTMNTEAFF. Written as DNA, the CDR3 is TGTGCCAGCCGGTTGTTGAGAATAGTAGGCACGATGAACACTGAAGCTTTCTTT.

This clonotype was seen at least ten times. The chain is built from TRBV20-1 and TRBJ2-3; tentatively, D is TRBD1 or TRBD2 (5 bases each). The CDR3 sequence is 14 residues long. Trimming stripped 0 bases from V and 0 bases from J, with 7 bases between. From germline, CDR1 is DFQATT and CDR2 SNEGSKA (reference sequence). In DNA form, the CDR3 reads TGCAGTGCTAGAGACGAGGGGAGCACAGATACGCAGTATTTT. Amino acid sequence: CSARDEGSTDTQYF.

This clonotype occurred many times. The chain uses TRBV27 and TRBJ2-3; unclear D gene. Per the germline V gene, CDR1 is MNHEY and CDR2 is SMNVEV (reference sequence). CDR3 length equals 14 residues. The V end lost 3 bases, the J end lost 3 bases, and 10 bases lay between the germline ends. The chain's CDR3 is CASSFVGGTDTQYF. In DNA, the CDR3 is TGTGCCAGCAGTTTCGTTGGTGGGACAGATACGCAGTATTTT.

This clonotype was detected many times. The V call is TRBV27, the J call TRBJ2-7, with 10 bases identical to TRBD1. This CDR3 spans 14 amino acids. J was trimmed by 5 bases and V by 5 bases; bases with no gene match: 6. Germline V gene lookup returns CDR1 MNHEY and CDR2 SMNVEV (reference sequence). The CDR3 bases are TGTGCCAGCAGTCCCCGGGACAGGGGAGACGAGCAGTACTTC. As protein: CASSPRDRGDEQYF.

The J gene is TRBJ2-1, the V gene TRBV6-6; TRBD2 is a possible D gene (5 bases). Germline CDR1 and CDR2: MNHNY and SVGAGI (reference sequence). The CDR3 contains 14 residues. Trimming pared 5 bases from V and 3 bases from J, leaving 11 bases between. CDR3 sequence reads: CASSIGVYYNEQFF. CDR3 coding DNA: TGTGCCAGCAGTATCGGGGTATACTACAATGAGCAGTTCTTC.

This clonotype was recorded at least ten times. This chain links TRBV12-3 or TRBV12-4 with TRBJ1-3; weak D call: TRBD1 (6 bases). The CDR3 runs 14 residues. V was shortened by 6 bases and J by 8 bases, with 17 bases between the two germline ends. Here the CDR3 reads CASSLTGIGYTIYF. The CDR3 bases are TGTGCCAGCAGCCTGACAGGAATTGGGTACACCATATATTTT.

Ten or more counts support this clonotype. The gene calls are TRBV4-1 and TRBJ1-5; 8 nucleotides align to TRBD1. From germline, CDR1 is MGHRA and CDR2 YSYEKL. J lost 2 bases, V lost 8 bases, and 11 bases had no gene match. The CDR3 consists of 16 residues. Here the CDR3 reads CASALTGEGGNQPQHF. CDR3 DNA sequence: TGCGCCAGCGCCCTGACAGGGGAGGGCGGCAATCAGCCCCAGCATTTT.

This clonotype was picked up one time. A read error is possible here, since a much larger clone lies one base away. CDR3 region: CASSLQAGHTDTQYF. CDR3 nucleotide sequence: TGTGCCAGCTCCCTCCAGGCGGGCCACACAGATACGCAGTATTTT. This sequence joins TRBV18 and TRBJ2-3; D perhaps matches TRBD2 (5 bases). V lost 6 bases, J lost 2 bases, and 15 bases lay in between. The CDR3 has 15 amino acids. Germline-derived CDR1 and CDR2 are KGHSH and LQKENI. Filled out from reference TRBV18 and TRBJ2-3, the complete variable domain reads NAGVMQNPRHLVRRRGQEARLRCSPMKGHSHVYWYRQLPEEGLKFMVYLQKENIIDESGMPKERFSAEFPKEGPSILRIQQVVRGDSAAYFCASSLQAGHTDTQYFGPGTRLTVL.

The chain uses TRBV28 and TRBJ1-5; TRBD1 might be the D (6 bases). This CDR3 is 13 amino acids long. Per germline, CDR1 MDHEN and CDR2 SYDVKM. CDR3 bases: TGTGTTAGCAGTCGGGACATGTATCAGCCCCAGCATTTT. Protein sequence: CVSSRDMYQPQHF.